These T cell receptor beta chains were read from a single sample in a study of OX40 agonist ivuxolimab in advanced cancers. Clones were sequenced by immunoSEQ multiplex PCR, and TCRdb holds only the in-frame ones, with some missing. Found here are about 80,000 clones, approximately 84% of them singletons; the top ten hold approximately 25%. The sample consisted of CD4+ or CD8+ T cells sorted from blood, taken in a trial of the OX40 agonist ivuxolimab. These receptors were taken from an adult with an advanced solid tumor such as melanoma, head and neck, liver or kidney cancer. The CDR3 runs from the conserved cysteine through the conserved F or W. A D gene is named only where the DNA matches it firmly. Where a row states a size, it is once, few, many or the class of an expanded clone; other rows omit it.

J: TRBJ2-3; V: TRBV5-6; size: NA; D: TRBD2; DNA: TGTGCCAGCAGACAGCGGGGGGGTAGCACAGATACGCAGTATTTT; CDR3: CASRQRGGSTDTQYF
J: TRBJ2-7; V: TRBV7-9; size: NA; D: NA; DNA: TGTGCCAGCAGCGGAAGGGAACACAGGAACGAGCAGTACTTC; CDR3: CASSGREHRNEQYF
J: TRBJ1-2; V: TRBV7-2; size: NA; D: NA; DNA: TGTGCCAGCAACTCTCAATCCGGACAGCGACACTATGGCTACACCTTC; CDR3: CASNSQSGQRHYGYTF
J: TRBJ1-2; V: TRBV14; size: NA; D: NA; DNA: TGTGCCAGCAGCCAAGTAGGACTGCAAGACTATGGCTACACCTTC; CDR3: CASSQVGLQDYGYTF
J: TRBJ2-1; V: TRBV19; size: NA; D: NA; DNA: TGTGCCAGTAGTCGCTCAACTAGCCGGGCCTACAATGAGCAGTTCTTC; CDR3: CASSRSTSRAYNEQFF
J: TRBJ1-5; V: TRBV12-5; size: NA; D: TRBD1; DNA: TGTGCTAGTGGTTTGGTCGGCTCGGGGACAGTTATCCAGCCCCAGCATTTT; CDR3: CASGLVGSGTVIQPQHF
J: TRBJ2-4; V: TRBV21-1; size: NA; D: NA; DNA: TGTGCCAGCAGCAAAGCGCTCCCCGGGAGTAAAAACATTCAGTACTTC; CDR3: CASSKALPGSKNIQYF
J: TRBJ2-2; V: TRBV29-1; size: NA; D: NA; DNA: TGCAGCGCGAAATTGACAGGGAACACCGGGGAGCTGTTTTTT; CDR3: CSAKLTGNTGELFF
J: TRBJ2-7; V: TRBV28; size: NA; D: NA; DNA: TGTGCCAGCAGATCCAGACACTACGAGCAGTACTTC; CDR3: CASRSRHYEQYF
J: TRBJ2-5; V: TRBV19; size: NA; D: TRBD2; DNA: TGTGCCAGTAGTATGCTACGGGGGGATCAAGAGACCCAGTACTTC; CDR3: CASSMLRGDQETQYF
J: TRBJ1-5; V: TRBV30; size: NA; D: NA; DNA: TGTGCCTGGAGTTTGGGGATTCAGCCCCAGCATTTT; CDR3: CAWSLGIQPQHF
J: TRBJ2-3; V: TRBV5-4; size: NA; D: TRBD1; DNA: TGTGCCAGCAGCCATTGGACAGGGGGCTTCACAGATACGCAGTATTTT; CDR3: CASSHWTGGFTDTQYF
J: TRBJ1-3; V: TRBV30; size: NA; D: NA; DNA: TGTGCCTGGTGGCGGGACTCTGGAAACACCATATATTTT; CDR3: CAWWRDSGNTIYF
J: TRBJ2-1; V: TRBV19; size: NA; D: TRBD1; DNA: TGTGCCACTAAGACAGGGGGCTCCTACAATGAGCAGTTCTTC; CDR3: CATKTGGSYNEQFF
J: TRBJ1-1; V: TRBV30; size: NA; D: NA; DNA: TGTGTGGGGACACGGTTGAACACTGAAGCTTTCTTT; CDR3: CVGTRLNTEAFF
J: TRBJ1-1; V: TRBV5-1; size: few; D: NA; DNA: TGCGCCAGCAGCTTGGCCGCAGCTATACTGAACACTGAAGCTTTCTTT; CDR3: CASSLAAAILNTEAFF
J: TRBJ2-1; V: TRBV7-6; size: NA; D: TRBD2; DNA: TGTGCCAGCAGCTCCGTCCAAGGACTAGCTAGATACAATGAGCAGTTCTTC; CDR3: CASSSVQGLARYNEQFF
J: TRBJ1-2; V: TRBV28; size: NA; D: NA; DNA: TGTGCCAGCAGTTTAGTGACACACTATGGCTACACCTTC; CDR3: CASSLVTHYGYTF
J: TRBJ2-6; V: TRBV11-3; size: NA; D: NA; DNA: TGTGCCAGCAGCCCAGGGGCTGGGGCCAACGTCCTGACTTTC; CDR3: CASSPGAGANVLTF
J: TRBJ2-2; V: TRBV7-6; size: NA; D: NA; DNA: TGTGCCAGCAGCTTAGTCCAGGGGCTAAACACCGGGGAGCTGTTTTTT; CDR3: CASSLVQGLNTGELFF
J: TRBJ2-2; V: TRBV7-2; size: NA; D: NA; DNA: TGTGCCAGCCCCGTCGATAGGGAGCTGTTTTTT; CDR3: CASPVDRELFF
J: TRBJ2-1; V: TRBV19; size: NA; D: NA; DNA: TGTGCCAGTAGTACGAATGGGGGCGACTACAATGAGCAGTTCTTC; CDR3: CASSTNGGDYNEQFF
J: TRBJ2-2; V: TRBV7-2; size: NA; D: NA; DNA: TGTGCCAGCACCGGCTCGGACAGAAACACCGGGGAGCTGTTTTTT; CDR3: CASTGSDRNTGELFF
J: TRBJ1-2; V: TRBV19; size: NA; D: NA; DNA: TGTGCCAGTAGTCCCGACAGTAGAGTTTATGGCTACACCTTC; CDR3: CASSPDSRVYGYTF
J: TRBJ1-3; V: TRBV7-9; size: NA; D: NA; DNA: TGTGCCAGCAGCTTAGTAACAGGGACTGGAAACACCATATATTTT; CDR3: CASSLVTGTGNTIYF
J: TRBJ1-4; V: TRBV6-5; size: NA; D: NA; DNA: TGTGCCAGCGGTCGGGGAACAACTAATGAAAAACTGTTTTTT; CDR3: CASGRGTTNEKLFF
J: TRBJ1-5; V: TRBV19; size: NA; D: NA; DNA: TGTGCCAGTAGTATAGGGACGGTTAGCAATCAGCCCCAGCATTTT; CDR3: CASSIGTVSNQPQHF
J: TRBJ2-7; V: TRBV19; size: few; D: NA; DNA: TGTGCCAGTAGTATTCGGACAGTTAACGACGAGCAGTACTTC; CDR3: CASSIRTVNDEQYF
J: TRBJ1-3; V: TRBV7-2; size: NA; D: TRBD1; DNA: TGTGCCAGCAGCCGTGACAGGGTTAACACCATATATTTT; CDR3: CASSRDRVNTIYF
J: TRBJ2-7; V: TRBV2; size: NA; D: NA; DNA: TGTGCCAGCAGGCTGACTGCAGCTGCCTACGAGCAGTACTTC; CDR3: CASRLTAAAYEQYF